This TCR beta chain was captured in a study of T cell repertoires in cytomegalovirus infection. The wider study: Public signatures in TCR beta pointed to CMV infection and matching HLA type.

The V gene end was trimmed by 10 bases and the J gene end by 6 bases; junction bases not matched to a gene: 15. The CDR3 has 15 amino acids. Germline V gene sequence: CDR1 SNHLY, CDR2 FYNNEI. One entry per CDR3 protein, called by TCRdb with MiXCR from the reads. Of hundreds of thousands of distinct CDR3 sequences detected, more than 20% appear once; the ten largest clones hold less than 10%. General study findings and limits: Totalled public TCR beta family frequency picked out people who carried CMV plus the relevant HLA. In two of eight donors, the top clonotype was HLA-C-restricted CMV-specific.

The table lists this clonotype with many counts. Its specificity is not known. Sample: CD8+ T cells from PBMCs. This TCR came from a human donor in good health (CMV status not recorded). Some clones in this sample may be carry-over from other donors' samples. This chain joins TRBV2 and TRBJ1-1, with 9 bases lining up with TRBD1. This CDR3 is CATPNGQGTMAEAFF. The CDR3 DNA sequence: TGTGCCACACCCAATGGACAGGGGACGATGGCTGAAGCTTTCTTT.